Here is one T cell receptor beta chain with its context. Its target is unknown. The data were obtained in a study of T-cell reconstitution after alpha-beta-depleted transplantation in children. Notes on the study in general: Some patients owed their high day-60 TCRbeta diversity to surviving recipient T cells and thymic progenitors.

Preparation of the TCRbeta library involved a method that used unique molecular identifiers. MiXCR was run by TCRdb on the PCR reads, yielding one entry per CDR3 protein. Among about 980,000 distinct CDR3 sequences listed, roughly 31% were seen once. This CDR3 is 16 amino acids long. The ends were cut back, 1 base at V and 2 bases at J, with 13 bases in the middle. The germline CDR1 and CDR2 sequences are SGHAT and FQNNGV. This rearrangement joins TRBV11-2 to TRBJ2-3; D is uncertain. This sequence was found in a boy less than two years old who had a stem cell transplant for SCID, so the T cells may come from the graft donor. Specimen: PBMCs, mostly from graft donor cells, collected 360 days after TCRalphabeta/CD19-depleted stem cell transplant. The CDR3 here is CASSLARNYYTDTQYF. The CDR3, as DNA: TGTGCCAGCAGCTTAGCTAGGAATTACTACACAGATACGCAGTATTTT.